One sample yielded the 25 T cell receptor beta chains listed below, sequenced in a study of blood T cell repertoires in COVID-19. Measured with immunoSEQ multiplex PCR; TCRdb has only the in-frame clones, and not every one. The data show 150,000 or so clones, about 85% seen once. Specimen: peripheral blood. Receptors originate from a man in his fifties or sixties with COVID-19, enrolled during active disease.

The gene calls are TRBV15 and TRBJ1-1, with D possibly being TRBD1 (6 bases). The CDR3 is made up of 14 amino acids. With 3 bases removed from V and 6 bases from J, the gap between germline ends came to 14 bases. Per the germline V gene, CDR1 is LNHNV and CDR2 is YYDKDF (reference sequence). CDR3 amino acids: CATSRVTGSAEAFF. The CDR3 DNA sequence: TGTGCCACCAGCAGGGTTACAGGGTCGGCTGAAGCTTTCTTT.

The chain recombines TRBV7-2 with TRBJ2-2; D ambiguous. Deletions cut 3 bases from V and 0 bases from J, with 5 bases between. The V gene's germline CDR1 is SGHTA and CDR2 FQGNSA. This CDR3 contains 14 residues. DNA for the CDR3: TGTGCCAGCAGCTTCCCCTCGAACACCGGGGAGCTGTTTTTT. It specifies CASSFPSNTGELFF.

The chain joins TRBV24-1 to TRBJ2-1, with 9 bases fitting TRBD1. The CDR3 contains 16 residues. V dropped 4 bases and J dropped 8; count of bases not matched to a gene: 11. The germline gives CDR1 KGHDR, CDR2 SFDVKD. The CDR3 DNA reads TGTGCCACCAGTGACTCTACAGGGGGCGCGATCTATGAGCAGTTCTTC. It translates to CATSDSTGGAIYEQFF.

With regard to this clone: The same CDR3 arises from other DNA sequences in this sample as well. This rearrangement joins TRBV3-1 (or the pseudogene TRBV3-2) to TRBJ1-2; maybe TRBD1 (6 bases). Trimming removed 2 bases from V and 3 bases from J, with 7 bases in between. Germline lookup yields CDR1 LGHDT and CDR2 YNNKEL (reference sequence). The CDR3 is 13 amino acids. CDR3 region: CASSQNRDYGYTF. The CDR3 nucleotides are TGTGCCAGCAGCCAAAACAGGGACTATGGCTACACCTTC.

Only one count was recorded for this clone. The chain carries TRBV19 and TRBJ1-3; 12 nucleotides align to TRBD1. The V and J ends lost 3 bases and 3 bases, in that order; junction bases with no gene match: 6. The CDR3 length is 17 residues. Germline V gene lookup returns CDR1 LNHDA and CDR2 SQIVND (reference sequence). The DNA for the CDR3 is TGTGCCAGTAGTATGGGGGGACAGGGGGCGTTTGGAAACACCATATATTTT. It encodes CASSMGGQGAFGNTIYF. The full variable domain, its missing parts supplied by reference TRBV19 and TRBJ1-3, is DGGITQSPKYLFRKEGQNVTLSCEQNLNHDAMYWYRQDPGQGLRLIYYSQIVNDFQKGDIAEGYSVSREKKESFPLTVTSAQKNPTAFYLCASSMGGQGAFGNTIYFGEGSWLTVV.

This clone was observed a single time. This chain uses TRBV27 with TRBJ1-1; TRBD1 agrees at 7 bases. The CDR3 consists of 18 residues. Trimming took 3 bases from V and 1 from J; bases not matched to a gene: 14. The germline V gene has CDR1 MNHEY and CDR2 SMNVEV (reference sequence). CDR3 in amino acids: CASSFGGGRGIPNTEAFF. CDR3 in DNA: TGTGCCAGCAGTTTCGGGGGAGGCAGGGGGATTCCGAACACTGAAGCTTTCTTT.

The chain combines TRBV7-2 with TRBJ2-5, with 8 bases matching TRBD1. The CDR3 is made up of 14 amino acids. V gave up 6 bases and J gave up 5 bases; unmatched junction bases: 8. Germline CDR1 SGHTA, CDR2 FQGNSA. This CDR3 is CASSGQGQRETQYF. The CDR3 nucleotides read TGTGCCAGCAGTGGACAGGGACAACGGGAGACCCAGTACTTC.

This rearrangement joins TRBV18 to TRBJ1-4; TRBD1 matches at 10 bases. The CDR3 is made up of 15 amino acids. The V gene end was trimmed by 3 bases and the J gene end by 7 bases; junction bases not matched to a gene: 5. CDR1 and CDR2 from the germline V gene are KGHSH and LQKENI. In DNA form, the CDR3 reads TGTGCCAGCTCACCGCGACAGGGGGCGCTTGAAAAACTGTTTTTT. This encodes CASSPRQGALEKLFF.

The chain carries TRBV19 and TRBJ1-6; D perhaps matches TRBD1 (5 bases). V was pared by 3 bases and J by 0 bases, with 12 bases between. Per the germline V gene, CDR1 is LNHDA and CDR2 is SQIVND (reference sequence). There are 17 residues in the CDR3. The CDR3: CASSMDHRRSYNSPLHF. In nucleotides, the CDR3 is TGTGCCAGTAGTATGGACCACAGGCGCTCCTATAATTCACCCCTCCACTTT. Full variable domain (rest looked up from reference TRBV19 and TRBJ1-6): DGGITQSPKYLFRKEGQNVTLSCEQNLNHDAMYWYRQDPGQGLRLIYYSQIVNDFQKGDIAEGYSVSREKKESFPLTVTSAQKNPTAFYLCASSMDHRRSYNSPLHFGNGTRLTVT.

The chain recombines TRBV7-8 with TRBJ1-5, with 7 bases lining up with TRBD1. The CDR3 totals 14 residues. The trim removed 4 bases at V and 3 bases at J, leaving 3 bases unmatched. Germline-derived CDR1 and CDR2 are SGHVS and FQNEAQ. The CDR3 loop is CASSSDRINQPQHF. CDR3 in DNA: TGTGCCAGCAGCTCGGACAGGATCAATCAGCCCCAGCATTTT.

The J gene is TRBJ1-5, the V gene TRBV19; 8 bases match TRBD1. Germline loops: CDR1 LNHDA, CDR2 SQIVND (reference sequence). After removal of 8 bases from V and 4 bases from J, the junction contained 10 bases not matched to a gene. CDR3 length: 15 residues. The CDR3 DNA reads as TGTGCCAGTCAGGAAAACGGACAGGGTAATCAGCCCCAGCATTTT. Translated: CASQENGQGNQPQHF.

This chain uses TRBV19 with TRBJ2-2; D is uncertain. This CDR3 region has 13 residues. Germline loops: CDR1 LNHDA, CDR2 SQIVND (reference sequence). The V end was cut by 8 bases, the J end by 2 bases, with 9 bases between. In DNA, the CDR3 is TGTGCCAGTGCTGGCAGAAACACCGGGGAGCTGTTTTTT. Translated, it gives CASAGRNTGELFF.

For this clone: Relative to the germline gene, one junction end is altered; a read error may explain this. Other DNA sequences from this sample encode an identical CDR3 as well. CDR3 nucleotides: TGTGCCAGCAGCCGGGAGGGCGGGCAGCCTCAGCATTTT. This translates into CASSREGGQPQHF. The chain links TRBV3-1 (or the pseudogene TRBV3-2) to TRBJ1-5; no clear D. CDR3 size: 13 residues. CDR1 is LGHDT and CDR2 is YNNKEL in the germline V gene (reference sequence).

This clone was seen more than once but under ten times. This sequence joins TRBV5-5 and TRBJ2-2, with no clear D. Germline values: CDR1 SGHKS, CDR2 YYEKEE (reference sequence). This CDR3 has 14 amino acids. The V and J ends lost 0 bases and 6 bases respectively, with 9 bases between them. CDR3 loop: CASSLGTLPGELFF. In DNA, the CDR3 is TGTGCCAGCAGCTTGGGTACCCTACCCGGGGAGCTGTTTTTT.

The genes are TRBV3-1 (or the pseudogene TRBV3-2) and TRBJ1-3, with TRBD1 as a possible D gene (6 bases). There are 17 residues in the CDR3. Trimming took off 0 bases at V and 4 bases at J, with 16 bases between the two ends. Germline CDR1 reads LGHDT; CDR2 reads YNNKEL (reference sequence). In DNA, the CDR3 is TGTGCCAGCAGCCAAGATCTTGGGGGGGCGCTCGGAAACACCATATATTTT. Its translation: CASSQDLGGALGNTIYF.

In its sample, this clone was seen once. The chain uses TRBV10-3 and TRBJ1-1, with D tentatively TRBD1 (5 bases). Germline CDR1 ENHRY, CDR2 SYGVKD. The CDR3 runs to 14 residues. Trimming pared 5 bases from V and 4 bases from J, leaving 14 bases between. CDR3 protein: CAISLGGSGTEAFF. CDR3 bases: TGTGCCATCAGTCTTGGGGGGTCCGGCACTGAAGCTTTCTTT.

This clone was detected a few times. CDR3 nucleotide sequence: TGCGCCAGCAGTCGGGGGGGGCAAGAACATCATTCACCCCTCCACTTT. Translating it yields CASSRGGQEHHSPLHF. The chain links TRBV4-1 to TRBJ1-6; tentatively, D is TRBD1 (6 bases). CDR1 and CDR2 from the germline V gene are MGHRA and YSYEKL. Trimming stripped 6 bases from V and 8 bases from J, with 20 bases between. CDR3 length: 16 amino acids.

The rearrangement links TRBV7-2 to TRBJ1-1, with TRBD1 matching over 9 bases. The V segment lost 4 bases and the J segment 0 bases; nucleotides outside the gene matches: 0. The germline gives CDR1 SGHTA, CDR2 FQGNSA. The CDR3 is 14 amino acids. The DNA of the CDR3 is TGTGCCAGCAGCTGGACAGGGGTGAACACTGAAGCTTTCTTT. Translated, it gives CASSWTGVNTEAFF.

This chain uses TRBV4-2 with TRBJ1-3; D unresolved. Germline V gene lookup returns CDR1 LGHNA and CDR2 YNFKEQ. Trimming cost V 0 bases and J 0 bases, with 12 bases left between them. This CDR3 spans 17 amino acids. The DNA for the CDR3 is TGTGCCAGCAGCCAAGAAGTGCGGCCGTACTCTGGAAACACCATATATTTT. Translation: CASSQEVRPYSGNTIYF.

The chain is built from TRBV18 and TRBJ2-7, with D uncertain. Germline values: CDR1 KGHSH, CDR2 LQKENI. The V and J ends lost 0 bases and 2 bases respectively, with 8 bases between them. This CDR3 region has 14 residues. The DNA of the CDR3 is TGTGCCAGCTCACCACCGAGCCAGGCCTACGAGCAGTACTTC. It is translated as CASSPPSQAYEQYF. Full variable domain (missing parts from reference TRBV18 and TRBJ2-7): NAGVMQNPRHLVRRRGQEARLRCSPMKGHSHVYWYRQLPEEGLKFMVYLQKENIIDESGMPKERFSAEFPKEGPSILRIQQVVRGDSAAYFCASSPPSQAYEQYFGPGTRLTVT.

The chain combines TRBV6-1 with TRBJ2-7; 12 positions agree with TRBD2. Trimming took 4 bases from V and 1 from J; bases not matched to a gene: 11. CDR3 length: 18 residues. Germline V CDR1 and CDR2: MNHNS, SASEGT. The CDR3 DNA reads as TGTGCCAGCAGTGGTAGCCTAGCGGGGGGGCCTCGTTCCTACGAGCAGTACTTC. Amino acid sequence: CASSGSLAGGPRSYEQYF.

The chain joins TRBV10-1 to TRBJ2-3; tentative D call: TRBD2 (6 bases). Looked up from germline, CDR1 is WNHNN and CDR2 is SYGVQD (reference sequence). The CDR3 totals 15 residues. V was shortened by 6 bases and J by 1 base, with 14 bases between the two germline ends. The CDR3 sequence: CASRMTRCRTDTQYF. CDR3 DNA sequence: TGCGCCAGCAGGATGACTAGGTGCCGCACAGATACGCAGTATTTT.

The chain links TRBV7-3 to TRBJ2-1, with 8 bases aligning to TRBD2. Germline loops: CDR1 SGHTA, CDR2 FQGTGA. Germline trimming cut 1 base from V and 4 bases from J; bases unmatched to any gene: 3. The CDR3 covers 15 residues. CDR3 in DNA: TGTGCCAGCAGCTTAAGCGGGGGGCCTTACAATGAGCAGTTCTTC. This translates into CASSLSGGPYNEQFF.

V gene TRBV18 combines with J gene TRBJ2-4; unclear D gene. The CDR3 contains 16 residues. Germline V CDR1 and CDR2: KGHSH, LQKENI. V shed 5 bases and J shed 0 bases, with 14 bases lying between them. Here the CDR3 reads CASSSDTILAKNIQYF. The CDR3 nucleotides are TGTGCCAGCTCATCTGACACCATCTTAGCCAAAAACATTCAGTACTTC.

This clone turned up a few times. The chain carries TRBV6-5 and TRBJ1-5; TRBD1 aligns across 8 bases. The CDR3 sequence is 14 residues long. Germline CDR1 and CDR2: MNHEY and SVGAGI. V was clipped by 8 bases and J by 8 bases; unmatched bases: 11. CDR3 nucleotides: TGTGCCAGCTCATCGGACAGGGCGTTTAAGCCCCAGCATTTT. As protein: CASSSDRAFKPQHF.